This entry lists 2 T cell receptor beta chains sequenced from one sample in a study of CD8 T cells in Susac syndrome. RNA, at about 0.45 to 1 ug, was reverse transcribed with random hexamers. TCRdb re-called the immunoSEQ multiplex PCR reads with MiXCR, one entry per CDR3 protein. In the table there are around 130,000 distinct CDR3 sequences, approximately 96% of which are singletons. The material sequenced was CD4+ T cells from PBMCs. These receptors were collected from a human donor with Susac syndrome.

This chain connects TRBV4-2 to TRBJ2-7, with D possibly being TRBD1 or TRBD2 (5 bases each). The CDR3 loop spans 13 amino acids. V lost 0 bases, J lost 6 bases, and 9 bases lay in between. The germline CDR1 and CDR2 sequences are LGHNA and YNFKEQ. The CDR3 is CASSQDHGAEQYF. CDR3 coding DNA: TGTGCCAGCAGCCAAGATCACGGGGCCGAGCAGTACTTC.

V gene TRBV15 combines with J gene TRBJ2-1; D is perhaps TRBD1 or TRBD2 (5 bases each). The length of the CDR3 is 14 residues. The V end was cut by 0 bases, the J end by 13 bases, with 16 bases between. Germline CDR1 reads LNHNV; CDR2 reads YYDKDF (reference sequence). This CDR3 reads CATSRDLGAASQFF. The CDR3 region has the DNA TGTGCCACCAGCAGAGATCTCGGGGCGGCTTCCCAGTTCTTC. Full variable domain (remainder filled in from reference TRBV15 and TRBJ2-1): DAMVIQNPRYQVTQFGKPVTLSCSQTLNHNVMYWYQQKSSQAPKLLFHYYDKDFNNEADTPDNFQSRRPNTSFCFLDIRSPGLGDTAMYLCATSRDLGAASQFFGPGTRLTVL.